The 5 T cell receptor beta chains presented below share a single source sample, sequenced in a study of Graves' ophthalmopathy and Graves' hyperthyroidism. Scientists amplified the TCR beta CDR3 regions from RNA transcripts. After a first-round RT-PCR with HTBI primers, a second-round multiplex PCR was run. TCRdb called the multiplex PCR reads again in MiXCR, with one record for every CDR3 protein. Seen here are some 1.1 million distinct CDR3 sequences, about two fifths observed once, and the top ten hold 8.5% to 14%. Sample: peripheral blood or thyroid tissue (not recorded which). Receptors were obtained from an adult man with Graves' hyperthyroidism.

This clonotype has a count of ten or more. As DNA, the CDR3 is TGTGCCAGCAGTTTAGTTGGGTCTGGGGATGGCTACACCTTC. Its protein is CASSLVGSGDGYTF. The J gene is TRBJ1-2, the V gene TRBV12-3 or TRBV12-4; D unresolved. V lost 1 base and J lost 6, with 12 bases in between. This CDR3 is built from 14 residues.

Turning to this clonotype: A read error may be the cause here, since a much bigger clone is one base away. The chain combines TRBV11-1 with TRBJ2-2, with TRBD2 as a possible D gene (6 bases). CDR3 length equals 15 residues. Germline CDR1 and CDR2: SGHAT and FQDESV (reference sequence). The CDR3 here is CASSFGTVNAGELFF. CDR3 nucleotide sequence: TGTGCCAGCAGCTTTGGGACTGTGAACGCCGGGGAGCTGTTTTTT.

This clonotype was detected many times. The genes are TRBV20-1 and TRBJ2-7, with D possibly being TRBD2 (6 bases). V gave up 2 bases and J gave up 3 bases, with 14 bases separating them. Germline CDR1 reads DFQATT; CDR2 reads SNEGSKA (reference sequence). The CDR3 has 14 amino acids. The CDR3 nucleotides are TGCAGTGCTAGAAATTTGCGGGGTAGCTACGAGCAGTACTTC. It specifies CSARNLRGSYEQYF.

The V call is TRBV5-1, the J call TRBJ1-5; D remains ambiguous. CDR1 and CDR2 from the germline V gene are SGHRS and YFSETQ. This CDR3 contains 15 residues. V lost 6 bases and J 4 bases, leaving 17 bases between the germline ends. CDR3: CASNPGVGANQPQHF. In DNA form, the CDR3 reads TGCGCCAGCAACCCCGGGGTCGGCGCAAATCAGCCCCAGCATTTT.

This clonotype was observed a handful of times. This chain connects TRBV29-1 to TRBJ2-7; weak D call: TRBD1 (5 bases). Trimming took 6 bases from V and 3 from J, leaving 12 bases between them. Germline V gene data show CDR1 as SQVTM and CDR2 as ANQGSEA. This CDR3 is 12 amino acids long. CDR3 amino acids: CSVQGLYYEQYF. The CDR3 DNA follows: TGCAGCGTGCAGGGTTTATACTACGAGCAGTACTTC.